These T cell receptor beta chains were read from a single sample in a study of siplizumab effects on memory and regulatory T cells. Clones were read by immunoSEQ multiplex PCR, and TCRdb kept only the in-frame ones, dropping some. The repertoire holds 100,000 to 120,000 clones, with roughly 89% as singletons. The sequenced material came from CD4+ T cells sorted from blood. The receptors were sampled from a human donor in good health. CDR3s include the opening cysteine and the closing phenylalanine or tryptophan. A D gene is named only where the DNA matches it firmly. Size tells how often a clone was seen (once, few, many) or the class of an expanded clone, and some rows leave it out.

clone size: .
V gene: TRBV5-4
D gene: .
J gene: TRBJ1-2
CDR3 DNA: TGTGCCAGCAGCTTGACAGGTTCTGGTGGCTACACCTTC
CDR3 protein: CASSLTGSGGYTF

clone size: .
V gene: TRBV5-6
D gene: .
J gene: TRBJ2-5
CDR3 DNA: TGTGCCAGCAGCTTCCCGGGGAAAGAGACCCAGTACTTC
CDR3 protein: CASSFPGKETQYF

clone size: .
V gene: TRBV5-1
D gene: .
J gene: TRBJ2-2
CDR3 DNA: TGCGCCAGCAGCCCTATGGGGCGGGGGAACACCGGGGAGCTGTTTTTT
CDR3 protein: CASSPMGRGNTGELFF

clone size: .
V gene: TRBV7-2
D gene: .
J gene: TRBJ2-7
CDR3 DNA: TGTGCCAGCAGCTCCCCCCAACGCGAGCAGTACTTC
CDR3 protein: CASSSPQREQYF

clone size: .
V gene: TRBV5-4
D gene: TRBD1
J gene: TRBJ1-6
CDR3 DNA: TGTGCCAGCAGCTTGTGGGGACAGTATAATTCACCCCTCCACTTT
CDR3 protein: CASSLWGQYNSPLHF

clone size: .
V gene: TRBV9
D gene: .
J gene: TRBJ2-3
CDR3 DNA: TGTGCCAGCAGCGTAGAGGGTTGGGGGGAAGCAGATACGCAGTATTTT
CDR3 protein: CASSVEGWGEADTQYF

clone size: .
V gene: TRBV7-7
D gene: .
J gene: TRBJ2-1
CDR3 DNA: TGTGCTAGCAGCTCAGAGGGACTGGGGAACAATGAGCAGTTCTTC
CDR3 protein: CASSSEGLGNNEQFF

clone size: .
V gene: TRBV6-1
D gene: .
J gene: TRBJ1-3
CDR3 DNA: TGTGCCAGCAGTGAAGGGTTGTGGGGTTTTGGAAACACCATATATTTT
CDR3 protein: CASSEGLWGFGNTIYF

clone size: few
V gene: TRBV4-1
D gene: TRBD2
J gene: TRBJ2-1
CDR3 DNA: TGCGCCAGCAGCCAAGATATCGGGGGGGTCTACAATGAGCAGTTCTTC
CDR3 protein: CASSQDIGGVYNEQFF

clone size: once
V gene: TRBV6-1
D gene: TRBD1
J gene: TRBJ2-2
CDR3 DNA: TGTGCCAGCATGTTCCGGGACAGAAACACCGGGGAGCTGTTTTTT
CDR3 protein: CASMFRDRNTGELFF